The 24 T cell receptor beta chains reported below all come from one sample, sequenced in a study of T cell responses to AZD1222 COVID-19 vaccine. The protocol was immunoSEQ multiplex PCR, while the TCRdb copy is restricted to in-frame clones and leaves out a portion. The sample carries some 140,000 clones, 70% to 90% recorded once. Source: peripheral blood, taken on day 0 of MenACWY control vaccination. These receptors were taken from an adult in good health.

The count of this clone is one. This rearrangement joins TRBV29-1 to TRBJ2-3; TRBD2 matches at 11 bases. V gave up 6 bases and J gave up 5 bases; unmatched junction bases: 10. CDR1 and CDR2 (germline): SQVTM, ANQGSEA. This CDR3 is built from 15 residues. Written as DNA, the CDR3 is TGCAGCGTCGGGGTGGGGCTAGCGGGGGGAGATACGCAGTATTTT. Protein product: CSVGVGLAGGDTQYF.

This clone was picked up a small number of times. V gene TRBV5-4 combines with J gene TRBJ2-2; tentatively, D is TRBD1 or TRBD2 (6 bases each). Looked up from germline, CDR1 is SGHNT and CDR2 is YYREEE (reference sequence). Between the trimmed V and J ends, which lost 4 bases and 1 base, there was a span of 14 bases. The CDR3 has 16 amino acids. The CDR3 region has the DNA TGTGCCAGCAGCAGTGGGGGGCGGAGGAACACCGGGGAGCTGTTTTTT. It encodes CASSSGGRRNTGELFF.

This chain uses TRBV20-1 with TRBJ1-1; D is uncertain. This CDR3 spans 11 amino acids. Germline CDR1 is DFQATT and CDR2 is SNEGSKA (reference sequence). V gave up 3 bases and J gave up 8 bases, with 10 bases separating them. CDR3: CSASDGPEAFF. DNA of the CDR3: TGCAGTGCTAGCGACGGTCCCGAAGCTTTCTTT.

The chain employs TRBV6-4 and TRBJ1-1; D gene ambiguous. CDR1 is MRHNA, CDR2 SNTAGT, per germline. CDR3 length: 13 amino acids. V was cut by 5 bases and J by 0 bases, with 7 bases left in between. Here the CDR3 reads CASSTDMNTEAFF. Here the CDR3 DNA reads TGTGCCAGCAGTACAGACATGAACACTGAAGCTTTCTTT.

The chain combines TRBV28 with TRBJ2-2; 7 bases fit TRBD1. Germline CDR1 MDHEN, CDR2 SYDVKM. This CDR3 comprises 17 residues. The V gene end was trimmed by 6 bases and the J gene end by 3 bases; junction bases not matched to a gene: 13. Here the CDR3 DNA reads TGTGCCAGCAGCTCCTCCCTGACAGGGCGGTACACCGGGGAGCTGTTTTTT. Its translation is CASSSSLTGRYTGELFF.

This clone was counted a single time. CDR3 region: CASSQTGGQGNTIYF. CDR3 sequence (DNA): TGTGCCAGCTCACAAACCGGTGGACAGGGAAACACCATATATTTT. The gene calls are TRBV18 and TRBJ1-3; D might be TRBD1 (6 bases). The V gene's germline CDR1 is KGHSH and CDR2 LQKENI. Trimming removed 4 bases at V and 4 bases at J, with 14 bases between. CDR3 length: 15 residues.

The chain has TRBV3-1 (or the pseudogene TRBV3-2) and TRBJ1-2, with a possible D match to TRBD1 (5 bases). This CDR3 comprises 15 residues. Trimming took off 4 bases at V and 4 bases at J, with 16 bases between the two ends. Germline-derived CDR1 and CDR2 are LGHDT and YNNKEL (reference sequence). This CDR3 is CASSPNRQTFYGYTF. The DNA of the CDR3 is TGTGCCAGCAGCCCTAACCGACAGACCTTCTATGGCTACACCTTC.

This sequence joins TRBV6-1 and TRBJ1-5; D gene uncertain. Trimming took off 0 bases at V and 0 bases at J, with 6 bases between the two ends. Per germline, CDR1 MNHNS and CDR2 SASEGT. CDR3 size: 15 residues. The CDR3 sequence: CASSEAPNSNQPQHF. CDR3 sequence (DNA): TGTGCCAGCAGTGAAGCTCCCAATAGCAATCAGCCCCAGCATTTT.

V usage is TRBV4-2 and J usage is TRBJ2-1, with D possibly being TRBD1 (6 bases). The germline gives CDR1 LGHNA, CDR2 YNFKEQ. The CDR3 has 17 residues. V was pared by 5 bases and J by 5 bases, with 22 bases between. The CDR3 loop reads CASSSDIGTKPNNEQFF. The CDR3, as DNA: TGTGCCAGCAGCTCTGACATCGGGACAAAGCCTAACAATGAGCAGTTCTTC.

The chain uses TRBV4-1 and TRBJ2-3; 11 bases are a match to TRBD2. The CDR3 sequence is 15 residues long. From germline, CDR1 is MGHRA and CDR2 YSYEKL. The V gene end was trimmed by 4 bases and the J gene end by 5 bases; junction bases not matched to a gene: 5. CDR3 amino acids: CASSPTSGGRDTQYF. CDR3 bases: TGCGCCAGCAGCCCTACTAGCGGGGGAAGAGATACGCAGTATTTT.

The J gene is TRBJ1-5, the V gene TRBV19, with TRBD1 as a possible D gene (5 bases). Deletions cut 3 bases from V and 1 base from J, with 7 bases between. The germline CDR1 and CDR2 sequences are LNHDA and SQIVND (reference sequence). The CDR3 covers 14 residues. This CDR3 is CASSIRDSNQPQHF. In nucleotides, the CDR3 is TGTGCCAGTAGTATTAGGGACAGCAATCAGCCCCAGCATTTT.

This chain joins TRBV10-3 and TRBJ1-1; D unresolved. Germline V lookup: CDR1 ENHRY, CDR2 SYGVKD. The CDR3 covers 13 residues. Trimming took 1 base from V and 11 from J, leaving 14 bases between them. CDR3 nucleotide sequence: TGTGCCATCAGTGAGTGGGAGGGCGGAGGGGCTTTCTTT. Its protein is CAISEWEGGGAFF.

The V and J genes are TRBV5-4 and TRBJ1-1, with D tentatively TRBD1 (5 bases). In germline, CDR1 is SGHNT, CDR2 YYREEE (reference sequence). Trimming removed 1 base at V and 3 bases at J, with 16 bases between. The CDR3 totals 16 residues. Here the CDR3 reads CASSLNRGREYTEAFF. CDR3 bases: TGTGCCAGCAGCTTGAATCGTGGCAGGGAGTACACTGAAGCTTTCTTT.

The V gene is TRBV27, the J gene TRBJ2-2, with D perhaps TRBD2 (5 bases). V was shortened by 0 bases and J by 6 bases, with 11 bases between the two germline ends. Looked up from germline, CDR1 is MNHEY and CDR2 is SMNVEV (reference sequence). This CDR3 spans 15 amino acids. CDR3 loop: CASSLSRAGSGELFF. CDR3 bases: TGTGCCAGCAGTTTATCGAGGGCCGGTTCCGGGGAGCTGTTTTTT.

Written as DNA, the CDR3 is TGTGCCAGCAGCTTAGCCAGGGCTGGAAAACTGTTTTTT. Its translation is CASSLARAGKLFF. The chain uses TRBV7-9 and TRBJ1-4; D perhaps matches TRBD1 (5 bases). This CDR3 comprises 13 residues. Deletions cut 0 bases from V and 10 bases from J, with 9 bases between. The V gene's germline CDR1 is SEHNR and CDR2 FQNEAQ (reference sequence). The full variable domain, in which reference TRBV7-9 and TRBJ1-4 provide the parts outside the CDR3, is DTGVSQNPRHKITKRGQNVTFRCDPISEHNRLYWYRQTLGQGPEFLTYFQNEAQLEKSRLLSDRFSAERPKGSFSTLEIQRTEQGDSAMYLCASSLARAGKLFFGSGTQLSVL.

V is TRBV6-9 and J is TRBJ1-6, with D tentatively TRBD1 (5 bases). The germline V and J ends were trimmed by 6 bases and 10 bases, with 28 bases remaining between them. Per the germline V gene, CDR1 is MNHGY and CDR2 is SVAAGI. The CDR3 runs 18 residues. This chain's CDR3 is CASSVHPRAGGRGSPLHF. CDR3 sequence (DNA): TGTGCCAGCAGCGTCCACCCGCGGGCCGGGGGGAGAGGGTCACCCCTCCACTTT.

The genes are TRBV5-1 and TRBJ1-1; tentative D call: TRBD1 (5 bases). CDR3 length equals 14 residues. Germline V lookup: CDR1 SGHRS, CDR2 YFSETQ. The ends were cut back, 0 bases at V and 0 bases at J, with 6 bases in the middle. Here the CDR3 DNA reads TGCGCCAGCAGCTTGGACAGGTTGAACACTGAAGCTTTCTTT. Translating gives CASSLDRLNTEAFF.

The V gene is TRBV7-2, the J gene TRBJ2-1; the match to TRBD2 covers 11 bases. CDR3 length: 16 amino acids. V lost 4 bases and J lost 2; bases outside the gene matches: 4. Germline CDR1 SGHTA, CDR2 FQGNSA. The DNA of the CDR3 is TGTGCCAGCAGCTCGGTGGGACTAGCGGCCTACAATGAGCAGTTCTTC. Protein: CASSSVGLAAYNEQFF.

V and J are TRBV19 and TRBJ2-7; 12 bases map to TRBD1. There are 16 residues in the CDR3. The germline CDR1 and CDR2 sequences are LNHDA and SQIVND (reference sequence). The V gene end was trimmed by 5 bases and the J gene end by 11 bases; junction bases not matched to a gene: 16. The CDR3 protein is CASSRQHGTGGRREYF. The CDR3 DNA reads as TGTGCCAGTAGTCGCCAACACGGGACAGGGGGCCGCCGGGAGTACTTC.

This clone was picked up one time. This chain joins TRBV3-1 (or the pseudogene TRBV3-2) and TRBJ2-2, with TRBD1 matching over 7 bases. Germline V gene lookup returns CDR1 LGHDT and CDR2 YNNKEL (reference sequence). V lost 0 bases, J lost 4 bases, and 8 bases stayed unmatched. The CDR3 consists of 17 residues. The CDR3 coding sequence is TGTGCCAGCAGCCAAGACCCGGGACAGAGACCCACCGGGGAGCTGTTTTTT. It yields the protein CASSQDPGQRPTGELFF.

The CDR3 sequence is CASSYSSSGDEKLFF. The CDR3 DNA reads TGTGCCAGCAGTTACTCGAGCAGCGGGGATGAAAAACTGTTTTTT. This chain connects TRBV6-2 or TRBV6-3 to TRBJ1-4; D is unclear. The CDR3 consists of 15 residues. The germline V gene encodes CDR1 MNHEY and CDR2 SVGEGT. V gave up 0 bases and J gave up 6 bases, with 11 bases separating them.

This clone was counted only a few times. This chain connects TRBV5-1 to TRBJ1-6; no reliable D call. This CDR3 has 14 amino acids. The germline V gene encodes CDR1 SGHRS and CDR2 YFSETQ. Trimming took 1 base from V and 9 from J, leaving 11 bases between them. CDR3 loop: CASSLTVFGSPLHF. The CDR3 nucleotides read TGCGCCAGCAGCTTGACAGTTTTCGGTTCACCCCTCCACTTT. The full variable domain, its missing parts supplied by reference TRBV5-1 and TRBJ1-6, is KAGVTQTPRYLIKTRGQQVTLSCSPISGHRSVSWYQQTPGQGLQFLFEYFSETQRNKGNFPGRFSGRQFSNSRSEMNVSTLELGDSALYLCASSLTVFGSPLHFGNGTRLTVT.

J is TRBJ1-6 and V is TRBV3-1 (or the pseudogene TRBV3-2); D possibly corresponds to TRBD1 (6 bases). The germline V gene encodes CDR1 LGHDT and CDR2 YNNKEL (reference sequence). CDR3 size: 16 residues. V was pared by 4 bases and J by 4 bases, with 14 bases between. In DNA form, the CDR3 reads TGTGCCAGCAGCCCTGACGGGACAAGGTATAATTCACCCCTCCACTTT. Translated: CASSPDGTRYNSPLHF.

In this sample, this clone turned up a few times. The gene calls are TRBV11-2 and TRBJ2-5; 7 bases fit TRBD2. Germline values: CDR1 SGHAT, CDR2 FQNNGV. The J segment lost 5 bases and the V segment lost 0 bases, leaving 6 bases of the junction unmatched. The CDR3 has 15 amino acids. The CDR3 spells CASSLDRGGGETQYF. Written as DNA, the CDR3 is TGTGCCAGCAGCTTAGATCGCGGGGGTGGCGAGACCCAGTACTTC. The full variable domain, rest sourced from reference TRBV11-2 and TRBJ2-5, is EAGVAQSPRYKIIEKRQSVAFWCNPISGHATLYWYQQILGQGPKLLIQFQNNGVVDDSQLPKDRFSAERLKGVDSTLKIQPAKLEDSAVYLCASSLDRGGGETQYFGPGTRLLVL.